The clone carrying this T cell receptor (beta chain) has a count of ten or more. Its antigen is currently unknown. This entry is derived from a study of T-cell memory formation after mild COVID-19. The CDR3 contains 13 residues. Germline V gene data show CDR1 as SEHNR and CDR2 as FQNEAQ (reference sequence). V lost 1 base and J 4 bases, leaving 5 bases between the germline ends. TCRalpha and TCRbeta libraries used 5'RACE with constant-segment primers and UMIs. TCRdb reprocessed the 5' RACE reads with MiXCR, giving one entry per CDR3 protein. The repertoire has 350,000 or so distinct CDR3 sequences, about an eighth of them found once; the top ten carry 20% to 25%. Study-wide findings and caveats: Among clones peaking at day 37 in the second wave, SARS-CoV-2 specificity remained unconfirmed. While clones contracting from day 15 to 85 were balanced between CD4 and CD8, later expanders leaned CD4+. The appearance of some responding clones in pre-infection memory suggested that cross-reactive memory joined.

This TCR came from a man aged 18 to 35 who had mild COVID-19 (a few samples of this study predate the infection). Cell type and time point are not known. Sequencing was performed on PBMCs or a T cell subset sorted from them (not recorded which). V usage is TRBV7-9 and J usage is TRBJ2-1; D not certain. CDR3 nucleotide sequence: TGTGCCAGCAGCTTAGGACTTTACAATGAGCAGTTCTTC. Translation gives CASSLGLYNEQFF.